The 12 T cell receptor beta chains below come from one sample, sequenced in a study of blood T cell repertoires in COVID-19. The assay was immunoSEQ multiplex PCR, and TCRdb's table has in-frame clones only and misses some. In the table there are about 96,000 clones, around 85% of which are singletons. The sample consisted of peripheral blood. The receptors were gathered from a woman aged 60-75 years with acute or convalescent COVID-19.

This chain links TRBV19 with TRBJ2-5; 7 positions match TRBD1. Germline V lookup: CDR1 LNHDA, CDR2 SQIVND (reference sequence). V shed 4 bases and J 5 bases; nucleotides not matched to a gene: 7. This CDR3 contains 14 residues. For the CDR3, the DNA is TGTGCCAGTAGTACGACAGGGTCTGGGGAGACCCAGTACTTC. Protein: CASSTTGSGETQYF.

V and J are TRBV19 and TRBJ1-2; D is unresolved. There are 14 residues in the CDR3. The germline gives CDR1 LNHDA, CDR2 SQIVND (reference sequence). Trimming removed 5 bases from V and 0 bases from J, with 10 bases in between. Here the CDR3 DNA reads TGTGCCAGTAGTTACATAGGAGCTAACTATGGCTACACCTTC. Translated: CASSYIGANYGYTF.

The chain has TRBV5-1 and TRBJ2-3; 8 bases match TRBD2. The CDR3 runs to 16 residues. Germline V gene data show CDR1 as SGHRS and CDR2 as YFSETQ. With V trimmed by 0 bases and J by 4 bases, 7 bases remained unmatched. CDR3 loop: CASSLEIVTSADTQYF. In DNA form, the CDR3 reads TGCGCCAGCAGCTTGGAAATTGTGACTAGCGCAGATACGCAGTATTTT.

The chain links TRBV28 to TRBJ2-5; 8 nucleotides agree with TRBD2. Germline V gives CDR1 MDHEN, CDR2 SYDVKM. The CDR3 has 13 residues. The ends lost 9 bases at V and 2 bases at J; junction bases unmatched: 5. CDR3 region: CASGTRGQETQYF. The DNA for the CDR3 is TGTGCCAGTGGGACTAGGGGTCAAGAGACCCAGTACTTC.

This chain connects TRBV19 to TRBJ1-3, with unresolved D. The CDR3 spans 15 residues. Germline V gene lookup returns CDR1 LNHDA and CDR2 SQIVND (reference sequence). V was pared by 3 bases and J by 4 bases, with 13 bases between. CDR3 DNA: TGTGCCAGTAGTATTCAATCCCAGCGAGGAAACACCATATATTTT. It is translated as CASSIQSQRGNTIYF.

The gene calls are TRBV6-1 and TRBJ2-1; 10 bases are shared with TRBD2. Unmatched junction bases numbered 15, after V lost 3 bases and J lost 4 bases. Germline V gene sequence: CDR1 MNHNS, CDR2 SASEGT. This CDR3 has 19 amino acids. CDR3: CASSEFLAGDLTPYNEQFF. CDR3 nucleotides: TGTGCCAGCAGTGAGTTCCTAGCGGGGGACCTTACACCATACAATGAGCAGTTCTTC.

This rearrangement joins TRBV30 to TRBJ1-2; the D gene is possibly TRBD1 (5 bases). This CDR3 is built from 14 residues. Trimming removed 3 bases from V and 4 bases from J, with 15 bases in between. CDR1 is GTSNPN and CDR2 is SVGIG in the germline V gene (reference sequence). The CDR3 here is CAWRGLRLAYGYTF. The CDR3 DNA follows: TGTGCCTGGAGGGGACTCCGGCTGGCCTATGGCTACACCTTC.

This clone was counted once. The V gene is TRBV13, the J gene TRBJ2-1; 12 bases line up with TRBD2. The V segment lost 2 bases and the J segment 10 bases; nucleotides outside the gene matches: 6. This CDR3 has 15 residues. CDR1 and CDR2 (germline): PRHDT, FYEKMQ (reference sequence). CDR3 protein: CASSLRSLAGGEQFF. The CDR3, as DNA: TGTGCCAGCAGCTTACGATCCCTAGCGGGGGGGGAGCAGTTCTTC.

The CDR3 reads CASSRDSYEQYF. The CDR3, as DNA: TGTGCCAGCAGCCGGGACTCCTACGAGCAGTACTTC. The chain employs TRBV5-6 and TRBJ2-7; a weak D match, TRBD2 (5 bases). V was clipped by 4 bases and J by 0 bases, with 5 bases between them. In germline, CDR1 is SGHDT, CDR2 YYEEEE. This CDR3 is built from 12 residues.

Only a few counts were recorded for this clone. The chain's CDR3 is CASSPNGEVQFF. The CDR3 nucleotides read TGTGCCAGCAGTCCTAATGGAGAGGTGCAGTTCTTC. The chain links TRBV6-6 to TRBJ2-1; D ambiguous. Per the germline V gene, CDR1 is MNHNY and CDR2 is SVGAGI (reference sequence). Between the trimmed V and J ends, which lost 5 bases and 12 bases, there was a span of 14 bases. CDR3 length equals 12 residues.

The chain has TRBV30 and TRBJ2-3; TRBD2 agrees at 11 bases. Germline V gives CDR1 GTSNPN, CDR2 SVGIG (reference sequence). The J segment lost 5 bases and the V segment lost 3 bases, leaving 4 bases of the junction unmatched. The CDR3 totals 14 residues. The CDR3 nucleotides are TGTGCCTGGAGCCCCGGACTAGCGGGAGATACGCAGTATTTT. The encoded protein is CAWSPGLAGDTQYF.

The V gene is TRBV28, the J gene TRBJ1-6; a weak D match, TRBD1 (6 bases). The CDR3 length is 14 residues. In germline, CDR1 is MDHEN, CDR2 SYDVKM. Between the trimmed V and J ends, which lost 8 bases and 7 bases, there was a span of 15 bases. This chain's CDR3 is CASVQGFRNSPLHF. The CDR3 DNA follows: TGTGCCAGCGTACAGGGCTTTAGGAATTCACCCCTCCACTTT.